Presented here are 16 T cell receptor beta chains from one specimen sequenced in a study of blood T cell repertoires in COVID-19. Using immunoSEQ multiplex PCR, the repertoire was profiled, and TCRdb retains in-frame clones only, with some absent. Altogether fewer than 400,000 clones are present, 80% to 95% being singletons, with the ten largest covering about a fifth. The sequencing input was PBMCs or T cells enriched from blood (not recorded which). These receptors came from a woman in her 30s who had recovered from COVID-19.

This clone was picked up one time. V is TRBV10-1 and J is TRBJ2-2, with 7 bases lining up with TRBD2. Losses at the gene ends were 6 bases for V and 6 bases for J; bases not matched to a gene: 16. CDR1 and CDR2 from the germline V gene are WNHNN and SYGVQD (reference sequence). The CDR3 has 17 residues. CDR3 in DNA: TGCGCCAGCAGCACTACTTCGGGCGGGAGACGTCCCGGGGAGCTGTTTTTT. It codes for CASSTTSGGRRPGELFF.

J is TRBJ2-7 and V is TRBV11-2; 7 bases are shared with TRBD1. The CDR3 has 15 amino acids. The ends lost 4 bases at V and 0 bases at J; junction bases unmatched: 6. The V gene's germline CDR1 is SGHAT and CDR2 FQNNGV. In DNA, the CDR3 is TGTGCCAGCAGCTCCGGGACAGAATTCTCCTACGAGCAGTACTTC. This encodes CASSSGTEFSYEQYF.

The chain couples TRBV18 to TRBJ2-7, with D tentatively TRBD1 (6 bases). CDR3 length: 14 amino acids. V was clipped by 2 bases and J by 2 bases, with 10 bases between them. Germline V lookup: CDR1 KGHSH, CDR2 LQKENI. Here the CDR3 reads CASSPTRDTYEQYF. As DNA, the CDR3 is TGTGCCAGCTCACCAACCCGGGACACCTACGAGCAGTACTTC.

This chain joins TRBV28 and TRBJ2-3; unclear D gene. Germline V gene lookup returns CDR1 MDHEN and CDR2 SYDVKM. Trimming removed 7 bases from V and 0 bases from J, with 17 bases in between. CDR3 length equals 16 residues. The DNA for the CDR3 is TGTGCCAGCACCCGGTCCGATCGATCTAGCACAGATACGCAGTATTTT. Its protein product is CASTRSDRSSTDTQYF. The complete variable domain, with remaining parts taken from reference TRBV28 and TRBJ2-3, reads DVKVTQSSRYLVKRTGEKVFLECVQDMDHENMFWYRQDPGLGLRLIYFSYDVKMKEKGDIPEGYSVSREKKERFSLILESASTNQTSMYLCASTRSDRSSTDTQYFGPGTRLTVL.

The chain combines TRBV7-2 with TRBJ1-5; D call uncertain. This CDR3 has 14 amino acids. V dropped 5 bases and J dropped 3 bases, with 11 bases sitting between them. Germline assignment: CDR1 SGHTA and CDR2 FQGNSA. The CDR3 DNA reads TGTGCCAGCAGCCCCGATGGCCCCAATCAGCCCCAGCATTTT. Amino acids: CASSPDGPNQPQHF.

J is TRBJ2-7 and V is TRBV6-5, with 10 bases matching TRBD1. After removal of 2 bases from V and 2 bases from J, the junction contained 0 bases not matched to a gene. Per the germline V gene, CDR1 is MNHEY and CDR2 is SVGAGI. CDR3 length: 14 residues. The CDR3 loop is CASSYGQGAYEQYF. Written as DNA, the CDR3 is TGTGCCAGCAGTTACGGACAGGGGGCCTACGAGCAGTACTTC.

CDR3 sequence reads: CASMVRGGSEAFF. CDR3 DNA: TGTGCCAGCATGGTCAGAGGAGGATCTGAAGCTTTCTTT. This rearrangement joins TRBV6-5 to TRBJ1-1, with D hard to call. CDR3 size: 13 residues. The ends were cut back, 7 bases at V and 6 bases at J, with 15 bases in the middle. Germline V gene lookup returns CDR1 MNHEY and CDR2 SVGAGI.

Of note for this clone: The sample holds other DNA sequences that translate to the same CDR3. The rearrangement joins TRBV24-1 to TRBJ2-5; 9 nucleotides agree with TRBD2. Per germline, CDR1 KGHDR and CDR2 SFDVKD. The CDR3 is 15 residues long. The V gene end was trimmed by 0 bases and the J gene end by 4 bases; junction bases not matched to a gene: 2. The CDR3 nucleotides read TGTGCCACCAGTGATTTGGCGGGGGGGCTAGAGACCCAGTACTTC. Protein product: CATSDLAGGLETQYF.

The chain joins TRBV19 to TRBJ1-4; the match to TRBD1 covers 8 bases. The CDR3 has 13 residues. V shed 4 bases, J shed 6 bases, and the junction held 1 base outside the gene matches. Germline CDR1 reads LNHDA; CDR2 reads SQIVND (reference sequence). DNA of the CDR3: TGTGCCAGTAGTACACAGGGGGATGAAAAACTGTTTTTT. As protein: CASSTQGDEKLFF.

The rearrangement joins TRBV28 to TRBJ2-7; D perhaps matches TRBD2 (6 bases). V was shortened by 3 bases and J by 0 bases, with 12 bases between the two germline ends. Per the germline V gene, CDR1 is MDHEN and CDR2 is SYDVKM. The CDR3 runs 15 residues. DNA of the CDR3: TGTGCCAGCAGTTTGGGGACTTTCAGCTCCTACGAGCAGTACTTC. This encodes CASSLGTFSSYEQYF.

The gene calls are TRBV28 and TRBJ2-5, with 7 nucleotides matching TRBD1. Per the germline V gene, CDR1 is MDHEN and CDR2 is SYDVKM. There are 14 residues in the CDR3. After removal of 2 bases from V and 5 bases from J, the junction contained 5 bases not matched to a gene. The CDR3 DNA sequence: TGTGCCAGCAGTTTAAGGGACAGAGAGGAGACCCAGTACTTC. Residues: CASSLRDREETQYF.

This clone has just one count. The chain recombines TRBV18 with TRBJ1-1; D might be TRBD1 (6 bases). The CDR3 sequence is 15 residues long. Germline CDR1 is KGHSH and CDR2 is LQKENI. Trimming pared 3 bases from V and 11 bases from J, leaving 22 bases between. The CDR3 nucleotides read TGTGCCAGCTCACCGGAAGGGGTCACACAGGGATGGGCTTTCTTT. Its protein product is CASSPEGVTQGWAFF.

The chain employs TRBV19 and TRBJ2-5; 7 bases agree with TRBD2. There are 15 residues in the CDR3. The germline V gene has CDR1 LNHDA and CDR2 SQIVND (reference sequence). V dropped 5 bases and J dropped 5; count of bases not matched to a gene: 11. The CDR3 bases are TGTGCCAGTAGTTGGGCTAGCGGCCCCCGTGAGACCCAGTACTTC. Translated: CASSWASGPRETQYF.

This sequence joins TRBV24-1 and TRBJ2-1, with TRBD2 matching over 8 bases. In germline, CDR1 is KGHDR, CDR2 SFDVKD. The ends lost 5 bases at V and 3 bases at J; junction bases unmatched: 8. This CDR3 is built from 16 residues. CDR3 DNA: TGTGCCACCAGTGGCCGAGCGGGAGCCCTCTACAATGAGCAGTTCTTC. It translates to CATSGRAGALYNEQFF.

Here the CDR3 DNA reads TGTGCCATCAGGGGCGGGGACAGAGCCTACGAGCAGTACTTC. Protein sequence: CAIRGGDRAYEQYF. The V gene is TRBV10-3, the J gene TRBJ2-7, with D possibly TRBD1 on 7 matching bases. Germline V gene sequence: CDR1 ENHRY, CDR2 SYGVKD. V was pared by 6 bases and J by 2 bases, with 14 bases between. The CDR3 consists of 14 residues.

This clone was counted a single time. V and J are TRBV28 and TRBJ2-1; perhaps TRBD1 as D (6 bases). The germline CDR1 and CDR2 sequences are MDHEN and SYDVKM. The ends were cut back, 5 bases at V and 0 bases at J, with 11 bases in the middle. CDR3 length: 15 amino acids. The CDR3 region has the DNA TGTGCCAGCAGTATGGGGACAAGCTCCTACAATGAGCAGTTCTTC. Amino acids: CASSMGTSSYNEQFF.